The source of this TCR beta chain is a study of T cell responses to AZD1222 COVID-19 vaccine. Study context: Pooling of second doses given at about 4 or about 12 weeks was done.

Per germline, CDR1 SNHLY and CDR2 FYNNEI. The CDR3 contains 15 residues. TCRdb's copy holds only in-frame clones and misses some; the assay was immunoSEQ multiplex PCR. The sample has about 67,000 clones; approximately 81% are singletons. Details on this clone: The antigen remains unidentified. One end of the junction is discordant with germline, which a read error may explain.

Study-wide results and caveats: White British people made up most donors, females outnumbered males, and clonal diversity was possibly underestimated. Nearly half of spike-specific TCRs reportedly target unmutated variant regions. Spike-spanning, vaccine-associated CD4 TCRs were dominant at 160-218 and 743-854.

The rearrangement joins TRBV2 to TRBJ2-1; TRBD1 aligns across 11 bases. The input for sequencing was peripheral blood, taken on day 0 of AZD1222 vaccination. The sequence derives from an adult in good health. The CDR3 coding sequence is TGTGCCGGCAGCGCTGGACAGGGGGCTAGGAATGAGCAGTTCTTC. Its translation: CAGSAGQGARNEQFF. Looking up the rest from reference TRBV2 and TRBJ2-1 gives the full variable domain: EPEVTQTPSHQVTQMGQEVILRCVPISNHLYFYWYRQILGQKVEFLVSFYNNEISEKSEIFDDQFSVERPDGSNFTLKIRSTKLEDSAMYFCAGSAGQGARNEQFFGPGTRLTVL.